The 31 T cell receptor beta chains below were found in one sample sequenced in a study of blood T cell repertoires in COVID-19 (dated by TCRdb to 2020 to 2022). Library preparation was by the immunoSEQ multiplex PCR assay. TCRdb stores this immuneACCESS table with in-frame sequences only. Part of the clones is absent; in the studies checked, under half of the shortfall reflects unresolved V genes, and no reason is known for the rest. The sample yields about 190,000 clones; about 85% were counted once. Around 4.9% of the sample goes to the ten largest clones. Specimen: peripheral blood. The receptors shown here come from a woman aged 80 or older with acute or convalescent COVID-19.

The rearrangement uses TRBV7-3 and TRBJ1-2, with 7 nucleotides matching TRBD1. Trimming took 5 bases from V and 8 from J; bases not matched to a gene: 8. CDR1 SGHTA and CDR2 FQGTGA come from the germline V gene. CDR3 length equals 13 residues. In DNA, the CDR3 is TGTGCCAGCAGCCCGCTGACAGGGCGAGGCTACACCTTC. Protein: CASSPLTGRGYTF.

This chain links TRBV6-2 or TRBV6-3 with TRBJ2-4; 11 positions match TRBD1. This CDR3 has 17 residues. From germline, CDR1 is MNHEY and CDR2 SVGEGT. Losses at the gene ends were 2 bases for V and 2 bases for J; bases not matched to a gene: 5. CDR3 protein: CASSYPRTGGPKNIQYF. CDR3 in DNA: TGTGCCAGCAGTTACCCCCGGACAGGGGGCCCCAAAAACATTCAGTACTTC.

The chain has TRBV24-1 and TRBJ2-1; TRBD2 aligns across 13 bases. CDR3 size: 16 residues. Germline V CDR1 and CDR2: KGHDR, SFDVKD. After removal of 4 bases from V and 2 bases from J, the junction contained 1 base not matched to a gene. CDR3: CATSETSGRAYNEQFF. Here the CDR3 DNA reads TGTGCCACCAGTGAAACTAGCGGGAGGGCCTACAATGAGCAGTTCTTC.

The chain couples TRBV3-1 (or the pseudogene TRBV3-2) to TRBJ1-1; weak D call: TRBD1 (6 bases). This CDR3 is 15 amino acids long. Trimming stripped 4 bases from V and 3 bases from J, with 15 bases between. Germline-derived CDR1 and CDR2 are LGHDT and YNNKEL (reference sequence). The CDR3, as DNA: TGTGCCAGCAGCCTCGGTTTGGGGGCGGACACTGAAGCTTTCTTT. Translating gives CASSLGLGADTEAFF.

This clone was counted between two and nine times. The chain employs TRBV30 and TRBJ1-5, with 7 bases fitting TRBD1. Germline trimming cut 3 bases from V and 1 base from J; bases unmatched to any gene: 9. This CDR3 is 16 amino acids long. Germline V gene lookup returns CDR1 GTSNPN and CDR2 SVGIG (reference sequence). The DNA of the CDR3 is TGTGCCTGGAGCGGGACAGTGACCCTCAGCAATCAGCCCCAGCATTTT. Translating gives CAWSGTVTLSNQPQHF.

The V gene is TRBV4-3, the J gene TRBJ2-3; D is uncertain. V was trimmed by 3 bases and J by 1 base, leaving 11 bases between them. The germline gives CDR1 LGHNA, CDR2 YSLEER. CDR3 length: 15 amino acids. The chain's CDR3 is CASSQTHWGTDTQYF. The CDR3 coding sequence is TGCGCCAGCAGCCAGACTCATTGGGGCACAGATACGCAGTATTTT.

The chain couples TRBV19 to TRBJ1-2, with D unclear. The V end lost 7 bases, the J end lost 2 bases, and 20 bases lay between the germline ends. CDR1 and CDR2 (germline): LNHDA, SQIVND (reference sequence). The CDR3 has 16 amino acids. The CDR3 DNA follows: TGTGCCAGTAAGGGAGCCAGACACATGTCGAACTATGGCTACACCTTC. It encodes CASKGARHMSNYGYTF.

This chain links TRBV28 with TRBJ1-3; 7 bases are a match to TRBD1. V lost 5 bases to trimming and J lost 2 bases; unmatched junction nucleotides: 9. Germline assignment: CDR1 MDHEN and CDR2 SYDVKM. This CDR3 has 16 amino acids. The CDR3 DNA reads TGTGCCAGCAGTCCATCTTATACAGGGGCTGGAAACACCATATATTTT. This gives the protein CASSPSYTGAGNTIYF.

This chain uses TRBV11-2 with TRBJ1-2, with TRBD1 matching over 8 bases. This CDR3 is 14 amino acids long. From germline, CDR1 is SGHAT and CDR2 FQNNGV. V was clipped by 3 bases and J by 13 bases; unmatched bases: 13. The DNA for the CDR3 is TGTGCCAGCAGCTTGGAGGACAGGGTTGGCGCGCGCACCTTC. It is translated as CASSLEDRVGARTF.

This clone turned up a few times. The J gene is TRBJ1-1, the V gene TRBV5-1; maybe TRBD1 (5 bases). V shed 4 bases and J shed 10 bases, with 23 bases lying between them. Germline CDR1 and CDR2: SGHRS and YFSETQ. The CDR3 runs to 15 residues. CDR3 coding DNA: TGCGCCAGCAGCGTCGGGGCGGGCGGGGCTCGCGGAGCTTTCTTT. This translates into CASSVGAGGARGAFF.

V usage is TRBV7-2 and J usage is TRBJ1-2; D remains ambiguous. CDR1 and CDR2 (germline): SGHTA, FQGNSA. V was trimmed by 5 bases and J by 8 bases, leaving 21 bases between them. The CDR3 has 15 residues. Here the CDR3 DNA reads TGTGCCAGCAGCCTAACCCCAGACATGACCCACGGCTACACCTTC. This sequence encodes CASSLTPDMTHGYTF.

The chain joins TRBV5-4 to TRBJ2-3, with D hard to call. The CDR3 consists of 13 residues. The germline V gene has CDR1 SGHNT and CDR2 YYREEE (reference sequence). V was clipped by 5 bases and J by 2 bases, with 9 bases between them. The CDR3 protein is CASRRLDTDTQYF. The DNA for the CDR3 is TGTGCCAGCAGAAGGCTAGACACAGATACGCAGTATTTT.

The chain has TRBV11-2 and TRBJ1-1, with unresolved D. The CDR3 has 14 amino acids. CDR1 and CDR2 from the germline V gene are SGHAT and FQNNGV. V was trimmed by 3 bases and J by 1 base, leaving 9 bases between them. CDR3 amino acids: CASSFAYGNTEAFF. The DNA of the CDR3 is TGTGCCAGCAGCTTTGCATACGGGAACACTGAAGCTTTCTTT.

Only a few counts were recorded for this clone. The chain combines TRBV19 with TRBJ1-1; 9 bases map to TRBD1. V lost 6 bases and J lost 10; bases outside the gene matches: 12. CDR1 and CDR2 (germline): LNHDA, SQIVND (reference sequence). The CDR3 runs 14 residues. In DNA form, the CDR3 reads TGTGCCAGTAGCACTACGGGACAGGGCGACGGAGCTTTCTTT. As protein: CASSTTGQGDGAFF.

The chain recombines TRBV10-3 with TRBJ1-1, with 7 bases identical to TRBD1. The J segment lost 8 bases and the V segment lost 5 bases, leaving 14 bases of the junction unmatched. CDR1 and CDR2 (germline): ENHRY, SYGVKD. This CDR3 spans 15 amino acids. CDR3 nucleotides: TGTGCCATCAGTTTGGACAGGACCACACAGGTAGAAGCTTTCTTT. As protein: CAISLDRTTQVEAFF.

CDR3 nucleotide sequence: TGTGCCAGCAGTCTCCCCCCAGCGGACCCGGGAGATACGCAGTATTTT. As protein: CASSLPPADPGDTQYF. J is TRBJ2-3 and V is TRBV6-2 or TRBV6-3; TRBD2 is a possible D gene (5 bases). CDR3 length: 16 residues. Trimming left V 5 bases short and J 5 bases short, with 20 bases between. Germline values: CDR1 MNHEY, CDR2 SVGEGT.

J is TRBJ2-2 and V is TRBV25-1; tentative D call: TRBD1 (6 bases). Germline V lookup: CDR1 MGHDK, CDR2 SYGVNS. V shed 3 bases and J shed 6 bases, with 17 bases lying between them. The CDR3 covers 16 residues. The CDR3 DNA reads as TGTGCCAGCAGTGACGACAGGTCTGGCGCCGCCGGGGAGCTGTTTTTT. It specifies CASSDDRSGAAGELFF.

The chain couples TRBV6-2 or TRBV6-3 to TRBJ2-7, with a tentative D call TRBD2 (5 bases). Germline loops: CDR1 MNHEY, CDR2 SVGEGT. The CDR3 contains 16 residues. Deletions cut 2 bases from V and 5 bases from J, with 19 bases between. CDR3 in DNA: TGTGCCAGCAGTTACGCCTTTAGCCGAGCCGGGAACGAGCAGTACTTC. This gives the protein CASSYAFSRAGNEQYF.

The chain is built from TRBV19 and TRBJ2-7; a possible D gene is TRBD1 (6 bases). With 0 bases removed from V and 5 bases from J, the gap between germline ends came to 14 bases. The CDR3 length is 15 residues. Germline V gives CDR1 LNHDA, CDR2 SQIVND (reference sequence). The CDR3 protein is CASSIDPGARDEQYF. In nucleotides, the CDR3 is TGTGCCAGTAGTATAGATCCAGGGGCTCGGGACGAGCAGTACTTC.

This chain uses TRBV9 with TRBJ2-1, with 12 bases matching TRBD2. The CDR3 consists of 17 residues. V lost 3 bases to trimming and J lost 4 bases; unmatched junction nucleotides: 8. Germline-derived CDR1 and CDR2 are SGDLS and YYNGEE. The CDR3 DNA follows: TGTGCCAGCAGCGCCTGGACTAGCGGGAAGTTTTACAATGAGCAGTTCTTC. As protein: CASSAWTSGKFYNEQFF. Using reference TRBV9 and TRBJ2-1 for the parts outside the CDR3, the full variable domain is DSGVTQTPKHLITATGQRVTLRCSPRSGDLSVYWYQQSLDQGLQFLIQYYNGEERAKGNILERFSAQQFPDLHSELNLSSLELGDSALYFCASSAWTSGKFYNEQFFGPGTRLTVL.

This clone occurred a few times. At the DNA level, this CDR3 is encoded by other sequences in the same sample as well. The rearrangement uses TRBV18 and TRBJ2-5; no definite D call. This CDR3 spans 14 amino acids. CDR1 is KGHSH, CDR2 LQKENI, per germline. V lost 2 bases and J lost 2, with 9 bases in between. In DNA, the CDR3 is TGTGCCAGCTCACCAGGCCTGGAGCAAGAGACCCAGTACTTC. Translation: CASSPGLEQETQYF.

This rearrangement joins TRBV28 to TRBJ1-4, with unresolved D. CDR3 length: 15 residues. V lost 2 bases and J 8 bases, leaving 15 bases between the germline ends. CDR1 is MDHEN, CDR2 SYDVKM, per germline. The CDR3 DNA reads as TGTGCCAGCAGTTTACCGCGGGGAGGTGGCGAAAAACTGTTTTTT. It is translated as CASSLPRGGGEKLFF.

The table lists this clone with a count of one. V usage is TRBV5-6 and J usage is TRBJ2-3, with a weak D call TRBD2 (6 bases). The CDR3 consists of 16 residues. Germline assignment: CDR1 SGHDT and CDR2 YYEEEE. The ends were cut back, 2 bases at V and 1 base at J, with 14 bases in the middle. The CDR3 here is CASSFGGSSGTDTQYF. CDR3 coding DNA: TGTGCCAGCAGCTTTGGGGGATCTAGCGGCACAGATACGCAGTATTTT.

This clone showed up just once. The CDR3 protein is CASSPLRQTPRAGNTIYF. CDR3 nucleotides: TGTGCCAGCAGCCCCCTCCGCCAGACCCCCAGGGCTGGAAACACCATATATTTT. This chain joins TRBV3-1 (or the pseudogene TRBV3-2) and TRBJ1-3, with D perhaps TRBD1 (5 bases). Germline CDR1 LGHDT, CDR2 YNNKEL (reference sequence). This CDR3 is built from 18 residues. Between the trimmed V and J ends, which lost 4 bases and 2 bases, there was a span of 21 bases.

As for this clone: A junction boundary mismatches the germline segment, possibly from a read error. The chain links TRBV7-7 to TRBJ1-1; 7 positions match TRBD1. This CDR3 has 18 amino acids. CDR1 and CDR2 from the germline V gene are SSHAT and FNYEAQ (reference sequence). The CDR3 loop is CASSLVGFVQGKWTEAFF. For the CDR3, the DNA is TGTGCTAGCAGCTTAGTGGGTTTTGTACAGGGGAAATGGACTGAAGCTTTCTTT.

This clone was seen only once. The chain combines TRBV7-9 with TRBJ1-1; possibly TRBD1 for D (6 bases). In germline, CDR1 is SEHNR, CDR2 FQNEAQ (reference sequence). The CDR3 has 14 amino acids. The V gene lost 5 bases and the J gene lost 2 bases, with 12 bases spanning the gap. In DNA form, the CDR3 reads TGTGCCAGCAGCGCTAGGACAGTAAACACTGAAGCTTTCTTT. Residues: CASSARTVNTEAFF.

Concerning this clone: Other DNA sequences within the sample encode an identical CDR3. The V and J genes are TRBV11-2 and TRBJ1-1; unclear D gene. The CDR3 extends over 13 amino acids. CDR1 and CDR2 (germline): SGHAT, FQNNGV. The ends were cut back, 1 base at V and 2 bases at J, with 5 bases in the middle. The CDR3 sequence is CASSLGLNTEAFF. In nucleotides, the CDR3 is TGTGCCAGCAGCTTAGGGCTTAACACTGAAGCTTTCTTT.

This chain uses TRBV27 with TRBJ1-5; no clear D. This CDR3 has 13 residues. From germline, CDR1 is MNHEY and CDR2 SMNVEV (reference sequence). The CDR3 here is CAQRGKGNQPQHF. The CDR3 coding sequence is TGTGCTCAGCGGGGTAAGGGCAATCAGCCCCAGCATTTT.

The chain is built from TRBV2 and TRBJ2-7; TRBD2 matches 15 bases. CDR1 SNHLY and CDR2 FYNNEI come from the germline V gene. After removal of 6 bases from V and 4 bases from J, the junction contained 1 base not matched to a gene. The CDR3 is 14 residues long. The CDR3 reads CASRGTSGRYEQYF. As DNA, the CDR3 is TGTGCCAGCAGAGGGACTAGCGGGAGGTACGAGCAGTACTTC.

The rearrangement joins TRBV11-2 to TRBJ1-2; 7 nucleotides align to TRBD1. The J segment lost 5 bases and the V segment lost 5 bases, leaving 11 bases of the junction unmatched. CDR1 is SGHAT, CDR2 FQNNGV, per germline. This CDR3 contains 15 residues. The CDR3 loop is CASSPSRDSRYGYTF. CDR3 coding DNA: TGTGCCAGCAGCCCCAGTCGGGACAGCCGGTATGGCTACACCTTC.

CDR3 nucleotide sequence: TGTGCCAGCAGTATCCCTGGGGGGGGCAATCAGCCCCAGCATTTT. Translated, it gives CASSIPGGGNQPQHF. This chain joins TRBV27 and TRBJ1-5; D is perhaps TRBD1 (5 bases). CDR3 length equals 15 residues. Trimming stripped 5 bases from V and 2 bases from J, with 13 bases between. Per germline, CDR1 MNHEY and CDR2 SMNVEV (reference sequence).